The sequence of this T cell receptor beta chain was determined in a study of T cell responses to AZD1222 COVID-19 vaccine. The protocol was immunoSEQ multiplex PCR, while the TCRdb copy is restricted to in-frame clones and leaves out a portion. The sample includes more than 110,000 clones, nearly 95% seen only once; the top ten take under 6.5%. Notes on this clone: What it recognizes is unknown.

Whole-study findings and limits: All repertoire sampling was performed exclusively after the peak T cell response. Dominant CD4 TCR responses targeted spike regions 160-218 and 743-854. Most donors were white British, females outnumbered males, and clonal diversity was possibly underestimated.

Trimming pared 6 bases from V and 6 bases from J, leaving 12 bases between. Germline lookup yields CDR1 MNHEY and CDR2 SVGAGI. This CDR3 has 12 amino acids. This material consisted of peripheral blood, taken on day 0 of AZD1222 vaccination. This clonotype was obtained from an adult in good health. The rearrangement uses TRBV6-5 and TRBJ2-7; TRBD2 is a possible D gene (6 bases). This CDR3 is CASRRLDGEQYF. CDR3 bases: TGTGCCAGCAGGAGACTAGACGGCGAGCAGTACTTC.